This T cell receptor (beta chain) derives from a study of shared clonotypes between healthy human individuals. Study-level findings and limits: Specimens sampled were limited to blood, with tissue repertoires likely differing. Naive subsets usually exceeded memory subsets in estimated richness.

J gave up 3 bases and V 4 bases, and 8 bases lay outside the gene matches. The CDR3 has 17 amino acids. Per the germline V gene, CDR1 is WNHNN and CDR2 is SYGVQD (reference sequence). Repertoires were generated with immunoSEQ multiplex PCR, while TCRdb's copy carries only in-frame clones and drops some. The sample has under 650,000 clones, about 96% seen once. Remarks on this clone: Antigen specificity is unknown.

This TCR was sampled from a woman between 25 and 40 years old in good health. The sample taken for sequencing was naive CD4+ T cells sorted from blood. The subset here: CD45RA+ positively selected. The V and J genes are TRBV10-1 and TRBJ2-2; 10 bases map to TRBD2. CDR3 amino acids: CASSGSGTSDHTGELFF. CDR3 nucleotide sequence: TGCGCCAGCAGTGGATCCGGGACTAGCGATCACACCGGGGAGCTGTTTTTT.